This T cell receptor (beta chain) was recovered during a study of T cell responses to AZD1222 COVID-19 vaccine. Broader study findings: None of the repertoires were sampled until the peak T cell response had passed. The study reported that nearly half of spike-specific TCRs target unmutated variant regions. The CD4 TCRs associated with vaccination extended across spike and predominated at 160-218 and 743-854.

Profiling relied on immunoSEQ multiplex PCR, and the TCRdb table lists in-frame clones only, not all of them. This sample has roughly 150,000 clones; about 92% occur once, and the top ten carry under 1.2%. The CDR3 covers 17 residues. CDR1 and CDR2 (germline): LNHNV, YYDKDF (reference sequence). Between the trimmed V and J ends, which lost 1 base and 4 bases, there was a span of 17 bases. The study pooled second doses at about 4 or about 12 weeks. A note on this clone: Antigen: not known.

The receptor's source is an adult who received the AZD1222 COVID-19 vaccine. The source was peripheral blood, collected 28 days after the second AZD1222 dose. The chain carries TRBV15 and TRBJ1-3; possibly TRBD1 for D (5 bases). The CDR3 sequence: CATSRAGTGQEGNTIYF. The CDR3 DNA follows: TGTGCCACCAGCAGAGCTGGAACAGGCCAAGAAGGAAACACCATATATTTT.